This TCR beta chain came from a study of cytomegalovirus exposure and HLA in healthy donors. As for this clone: Its antigen is not known.

Whole-study findings and limits: Accounts indicate the classifier identified cytomegalovirus status with strong specificity and sensitivity.

The CDR3 spans 10 residues. The V segment lost 5 bases and the J segment 11 bases; nucleotides outside the gene matches: 2. Germline V gives CDR1 DFQATT, CDR2 SNEGSKA (reference sequence). The table came from immunoSEQ multiplex PCR; TCRdb's copy has only in-frame clones and leaves some out. This sample has approximately 200,000 clones, with about three quarters found just once. Material for sequencing was PBMCs. This TCR was recovered from a woman aged 25-40 years in good health and CMV-seronegative. This sequence joins TRBV20-1 and TRBJ1-1; 10 bases agree with TRBD1. DNA for the CDR3: TGCAGTGCTGAGGACAGGGGGGCTTTCTTT. It encodes CSAEDRGAFF.